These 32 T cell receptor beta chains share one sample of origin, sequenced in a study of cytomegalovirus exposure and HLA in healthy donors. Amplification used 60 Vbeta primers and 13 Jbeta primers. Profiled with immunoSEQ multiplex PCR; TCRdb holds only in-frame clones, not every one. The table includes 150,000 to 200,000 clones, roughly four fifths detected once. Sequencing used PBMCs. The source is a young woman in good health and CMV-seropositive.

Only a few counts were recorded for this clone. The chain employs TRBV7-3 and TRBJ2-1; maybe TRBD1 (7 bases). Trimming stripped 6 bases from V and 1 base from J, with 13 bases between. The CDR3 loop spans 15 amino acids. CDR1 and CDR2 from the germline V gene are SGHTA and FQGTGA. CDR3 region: CASSHRGLSYNEQFF. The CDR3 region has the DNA TGTGCCAGCAGTCACAGGGGACTTTCCTACAATGAGCAGTTCTTC.

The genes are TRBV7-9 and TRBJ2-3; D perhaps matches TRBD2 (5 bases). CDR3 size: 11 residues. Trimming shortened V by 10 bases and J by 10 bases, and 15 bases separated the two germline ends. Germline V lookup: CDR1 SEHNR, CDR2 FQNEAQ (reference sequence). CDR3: CATASEVAQYF. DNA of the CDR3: TGTGCCACCGCGTCGGAGGTCGCGCAGTATTTT.

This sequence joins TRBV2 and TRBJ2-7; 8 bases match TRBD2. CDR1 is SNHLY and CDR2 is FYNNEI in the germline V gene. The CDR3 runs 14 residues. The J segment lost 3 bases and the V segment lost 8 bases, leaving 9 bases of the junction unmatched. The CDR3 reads CASERGGTGYEQYV. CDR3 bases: TGTGCCAGCGAACGGGGGGGGACTGGCTACGAGCAGTACGTC.

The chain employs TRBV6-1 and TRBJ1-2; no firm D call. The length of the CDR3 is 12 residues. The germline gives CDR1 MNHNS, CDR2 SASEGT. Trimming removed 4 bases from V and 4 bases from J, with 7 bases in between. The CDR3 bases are TGTGCCAGCAGTGGGGAGGGCTATGGCTACACCTTC. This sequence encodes CASSGEGYGYTF.

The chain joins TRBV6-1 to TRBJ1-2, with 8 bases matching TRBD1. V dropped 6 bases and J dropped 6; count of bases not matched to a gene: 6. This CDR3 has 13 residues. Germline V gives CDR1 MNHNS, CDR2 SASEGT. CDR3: CASRATTGDGYTF. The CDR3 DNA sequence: TGTGCCAGCAGAGCGACGACAGGGGATGGCTACACCTTC.

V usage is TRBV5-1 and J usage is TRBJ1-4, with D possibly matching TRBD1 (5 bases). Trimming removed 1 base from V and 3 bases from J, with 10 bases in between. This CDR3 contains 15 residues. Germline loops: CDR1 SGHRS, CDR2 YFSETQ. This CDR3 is CASSLNTGANEKLFF. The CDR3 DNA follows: TGCGCCAGCAGCTTGAATACAGGTGCTAATGAAAAACTGTTTTTT.

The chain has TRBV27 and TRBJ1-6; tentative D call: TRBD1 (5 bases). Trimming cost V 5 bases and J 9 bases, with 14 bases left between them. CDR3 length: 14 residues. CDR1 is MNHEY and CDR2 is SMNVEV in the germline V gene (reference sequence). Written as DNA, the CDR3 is TGTGCCAGCAGTGCCAGACAGTTTGGTTCACCCCTCCACTTT. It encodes CASSARQFGSPLHF.

CDR3 amino acids: CASMNFWGRAGDNYGYTF. CDR3 nucleotide sequence: TGCGCCAGCATGAATTTTTGGGGGCGGGCAGGGGATAACTATGGCTACACCTTC. The chain links TRBV23-1 to TRBJ1-2; tentative D call: TRBD1 (6 bases). TRBV23-1 is an open reading frame whose function is uncertain. CDR3 length: 18 residues. Between the trimmed V and J ends, which lost 7 bases and 1 base, there was a span of 25 bases.

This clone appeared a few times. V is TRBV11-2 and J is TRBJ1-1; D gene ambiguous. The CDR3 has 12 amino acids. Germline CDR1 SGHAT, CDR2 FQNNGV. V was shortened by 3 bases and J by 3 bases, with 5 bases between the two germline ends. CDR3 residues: CASSLRDTEAFF. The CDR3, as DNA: TGTGCCAGCAGCTTGAGAGACACTGAAGCTTTCTTT.

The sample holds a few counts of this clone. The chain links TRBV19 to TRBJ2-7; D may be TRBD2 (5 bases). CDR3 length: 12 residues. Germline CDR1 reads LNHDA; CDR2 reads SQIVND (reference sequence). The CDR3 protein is CAPAARAYEQYV. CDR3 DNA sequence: TGTGCTCCAGCGGCAAGAGCCTACGAGCAGTACGTC.

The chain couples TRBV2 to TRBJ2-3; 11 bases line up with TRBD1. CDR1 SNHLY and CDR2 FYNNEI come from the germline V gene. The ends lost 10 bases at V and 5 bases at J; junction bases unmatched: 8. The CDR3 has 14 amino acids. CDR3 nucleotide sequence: TGTGCCACCGCGGGCGGGACAGGGGGAGATACGCAGTATTTT. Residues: CATAGGTGGDTQYF.

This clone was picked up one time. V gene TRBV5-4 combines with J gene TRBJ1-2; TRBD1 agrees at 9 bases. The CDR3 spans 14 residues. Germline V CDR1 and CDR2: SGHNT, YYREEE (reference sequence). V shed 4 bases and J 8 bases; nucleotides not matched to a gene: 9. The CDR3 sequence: CASSPRTGAGGYTF. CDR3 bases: TGTGCCAGCAGCCCTAGGACAGGGGCGGGGGGCTACACCTTC.

CDR3 nucleotide sequence: TGTGCCAGCAGTCAACCCGGACAGATCTATGGCTACACCTTC. This codes for CASSQPGQIYGYTF. The gene calls are TRBV2 and TRBJ1-2, with D maybe TRBD1 (6 bases). Germline V gene data show CDR1 as SNHLY and CDR2 as FYNNEI. The ends were cut back, 5 bases at V and 4 bases at J, with 14 bases in the middle. The CDR3 has 14 residues. Looking up the rest from reference TRBV2 and TRBJ1-2 gives the full variable domain: EPEVTQTPSHQVTQMGQEVILRCVPISNHLYFYWYRQILGQKVEFLVSFYNNEISEKSEIFDDQFSVERPDGSNFTLKIRSTKLEDSAMYFCASSQPGQIYGYTFGSGTRLTVV.

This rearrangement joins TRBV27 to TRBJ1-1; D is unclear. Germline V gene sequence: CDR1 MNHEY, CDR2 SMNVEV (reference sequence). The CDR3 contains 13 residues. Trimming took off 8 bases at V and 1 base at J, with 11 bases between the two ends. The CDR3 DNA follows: TGTGCCAGCGGCTGGACTCCGAACACTGAAGCTTTCTTT. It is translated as CASGWTPNTEAFF.

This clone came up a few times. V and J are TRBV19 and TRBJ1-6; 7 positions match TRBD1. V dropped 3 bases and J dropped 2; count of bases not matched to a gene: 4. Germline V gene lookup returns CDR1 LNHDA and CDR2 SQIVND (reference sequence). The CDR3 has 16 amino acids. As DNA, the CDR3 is TGTGCCAGTAGTATCTCTACAGGGGCCTATAATTCACCCCTCCACTTT. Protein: CASSISTGAYNSPLHF.

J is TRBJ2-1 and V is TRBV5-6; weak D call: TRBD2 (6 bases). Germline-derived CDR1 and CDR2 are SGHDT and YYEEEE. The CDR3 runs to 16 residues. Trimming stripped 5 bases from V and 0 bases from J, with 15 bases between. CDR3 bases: TGTGCCAGCAGGCTAGCGCTAATGGGCTCCTACAATGAGCAGTTCTTC. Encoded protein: CASRLALMGSYNEQFF. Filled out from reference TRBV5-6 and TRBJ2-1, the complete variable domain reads DAGVTQSPTHLIKTRGQQVTLRCSPKSGHDTVSWYQQALGQGPQFIFQYYEEEERQRGNFPDRFSGHQFPNYSSELNVNALLLGDSALYLCASRLALMGSYNEQFFGPGTRLTVL.

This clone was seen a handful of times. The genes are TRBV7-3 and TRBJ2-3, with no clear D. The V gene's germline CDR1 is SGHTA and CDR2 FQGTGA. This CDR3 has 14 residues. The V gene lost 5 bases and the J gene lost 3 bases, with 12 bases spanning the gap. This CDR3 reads CASSAYSVTDTQYF. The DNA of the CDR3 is TGTGCCAGCAGCGCTTACTCCGTGACAGATACGCAGTATTTT.

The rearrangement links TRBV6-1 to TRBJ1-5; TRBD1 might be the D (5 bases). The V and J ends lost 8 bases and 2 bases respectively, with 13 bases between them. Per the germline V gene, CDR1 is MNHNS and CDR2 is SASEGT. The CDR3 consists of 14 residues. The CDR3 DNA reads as TGTGCCAGCCGTCGGTCCAGGGGCAATCAGCCCCAGCATTTT. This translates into CASRRSRGNQPQHF.

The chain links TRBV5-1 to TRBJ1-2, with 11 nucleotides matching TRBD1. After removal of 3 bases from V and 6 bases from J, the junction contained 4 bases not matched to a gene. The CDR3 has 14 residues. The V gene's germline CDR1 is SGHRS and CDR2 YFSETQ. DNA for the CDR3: TGCGCCAGCAGCTGGGGACAGGGGGGCGATGGCTACACCTTC. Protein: CASSWGQGGDGYTF.

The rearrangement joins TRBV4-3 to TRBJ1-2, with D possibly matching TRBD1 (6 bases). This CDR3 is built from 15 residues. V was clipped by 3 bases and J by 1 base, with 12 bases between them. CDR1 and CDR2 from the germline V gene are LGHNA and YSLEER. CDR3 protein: CASSHRTGLNYGYTF. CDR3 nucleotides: TGCGCCAGCAGCCACCGTACAGGGCTTAACTATGGCTACACCTTC.

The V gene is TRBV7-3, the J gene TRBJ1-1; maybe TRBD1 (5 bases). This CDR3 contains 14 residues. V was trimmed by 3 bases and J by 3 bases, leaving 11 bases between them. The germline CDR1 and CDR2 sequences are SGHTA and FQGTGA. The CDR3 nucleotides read TGTGCCAGCAGCTTGCACGGGGGGGACACTGAAGCTTTCTTT. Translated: CASSLHGGDTEAFF.

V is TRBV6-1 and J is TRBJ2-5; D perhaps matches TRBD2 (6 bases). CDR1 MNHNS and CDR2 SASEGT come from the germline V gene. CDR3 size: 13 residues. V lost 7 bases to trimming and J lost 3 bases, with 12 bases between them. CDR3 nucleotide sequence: TGTGCCAGCAAATTTGGGAGGAAAGAGACCCAGTACTTC. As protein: CASKFGRKETQYF.

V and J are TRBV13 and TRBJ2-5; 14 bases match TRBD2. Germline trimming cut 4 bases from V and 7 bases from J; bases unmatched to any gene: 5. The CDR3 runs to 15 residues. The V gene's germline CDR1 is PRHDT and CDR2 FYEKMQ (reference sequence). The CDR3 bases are TGTGCCAGCAGCTCCGGACTAGCGGGGGGTCGGACCCAGTACTTC. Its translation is CASSSGLAGGRTQYF.

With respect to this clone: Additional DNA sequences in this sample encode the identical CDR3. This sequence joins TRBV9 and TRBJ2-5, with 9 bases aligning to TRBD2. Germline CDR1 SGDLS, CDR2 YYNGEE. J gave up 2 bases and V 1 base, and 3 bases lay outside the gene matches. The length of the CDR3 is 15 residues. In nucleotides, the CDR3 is TGTGCCAGCAGCGTACGAGCGGGGGGACAAGAGACCCAGTACTTC. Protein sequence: CASSVRAGGQETQYF.

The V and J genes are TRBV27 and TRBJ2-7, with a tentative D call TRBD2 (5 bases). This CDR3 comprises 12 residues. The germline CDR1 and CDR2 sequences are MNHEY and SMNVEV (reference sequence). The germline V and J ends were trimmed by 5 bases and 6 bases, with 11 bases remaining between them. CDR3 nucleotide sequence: TGTGCCAGCAGTGGAGGAGCCGGCGAGCAGTACTTC. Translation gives CASSGGAGEQYF.

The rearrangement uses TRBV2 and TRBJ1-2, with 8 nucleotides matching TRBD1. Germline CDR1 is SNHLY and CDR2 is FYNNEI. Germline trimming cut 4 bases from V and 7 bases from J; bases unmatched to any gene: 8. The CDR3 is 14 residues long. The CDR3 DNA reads TGTGCCAGCAGTGGGACAGGGAGGTCGGGTGGCTACACCTTC. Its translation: CASSGTGRSGGYTF.

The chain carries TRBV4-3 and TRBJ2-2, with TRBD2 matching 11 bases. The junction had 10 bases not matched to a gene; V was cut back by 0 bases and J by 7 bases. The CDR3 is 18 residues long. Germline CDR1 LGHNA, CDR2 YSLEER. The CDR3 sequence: CASSQDLASGGQSGELFF. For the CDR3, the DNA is TGCGCCAGCAGCCAAGATCTGGCTAGCGGGGGGCAAAGCGGGGAGCTGTTTTTT.

The CDR3 nucleotides read TGTGCCAGCAGTGATCCGGCCTCGACTAGCACAGATACGCAGTATTTT. Its translation: CASSDPASTSTDTQYF. The V and J genes are TRBV2 and TRBJ2-3, with D unresolved. V lost 3 bases, J lost 0 bases, and 13 bases lay in between. Per germline, CDR1 SNHLY and CDR2 FYNNEI. This CDR3 region has 16 residues.

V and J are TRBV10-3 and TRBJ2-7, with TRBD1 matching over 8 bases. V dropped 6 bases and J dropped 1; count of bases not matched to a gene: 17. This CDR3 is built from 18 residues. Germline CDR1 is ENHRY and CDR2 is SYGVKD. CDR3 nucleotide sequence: TGTGCCATCAGCGGAGGGGACAGGAGGTTAGGGAAATCCTACGAGCAGTACTTC. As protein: CAISGGDRRLGKSYEQYF.

The chain's CDR3 is CASSLTGDRGQGSYTF. The CDR3 DNA reads TGTGCCAGCAGCTTAACGGGGGACAGGGGTCAGGGAAGCTACACCTTC. The rearrangement links TRBV7-3 to TRBJ1-2; TRBD1 agrees at 10 bases. CDR1 and CDR2 (germline): SGHTA, FQGTGA. CDR3 length: 16 residues. Trimming cost V 0 bases and J 9 bases; bases outside gene matches: 10.

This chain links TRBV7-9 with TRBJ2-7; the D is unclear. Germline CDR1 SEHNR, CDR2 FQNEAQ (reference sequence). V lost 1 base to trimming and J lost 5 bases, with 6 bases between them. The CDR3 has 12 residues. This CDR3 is CASSLDGHEQYF. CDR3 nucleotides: TGTGCCAGCAGCTTAGATGGGCACGAGCAGTACTTC.

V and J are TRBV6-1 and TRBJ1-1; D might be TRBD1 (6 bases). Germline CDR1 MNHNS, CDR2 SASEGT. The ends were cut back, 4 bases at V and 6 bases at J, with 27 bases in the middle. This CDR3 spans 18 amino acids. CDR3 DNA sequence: TGTGCCAGCAGTGTGTCGAGGGGTTCTTCATTGGGGGCCGCTGAAGCTTTCTTT. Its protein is CASSVSRGSSLGAAEAFF.